What follows are 2 T cell receptor beta chains derived from one specimen sequenced in a study of patients and donors after allogeneic stem cell transplantation. TCRdb re-called the RT-PCR reads with MiXCR, one entry per CDR3 protein. Found here are about 400,000 distinct CDR3 sequences, approximately 16% of them singletons; the top ten hold 7.2%. The material sequenced was blood, either unsorted or a sorted T cell fraction (not recorded which). The receptors shown here come from a human donor who was either an allogeneic HSCT recipient or a stem cell or donor lymphocyte infusion donor (not recorded which). It is not recorded whose cells these are; they may come from a transplant donor.

The J gene is TRBJ2-2, the V gene TRBV19; D ambiguous. This CDR3 contains 15 residues. Germline CDR1 reads LNHDA; CDR2 reads SQIVND (reference sequence). V was trimmed by 5 bases and J by 4 bases, leaving 14 bases between them. This CDR3 is CASSRDGRGTGELFF. The CDR3 region has the DNA TGTGCCAGTAGTCGTGACGGACGAGGCACCGGGGAGCTGTTTTTT.

The chain links TRBV28 to TRBJ2-3; 10 nucleotides agree with TRBD2. V was pared by 6 bases and J by 2 bases, with 11 bases of the junction left unmatched. The CDR3 runs to 17 residues. The V gene's germline CDR1 is MDHEN and CDR2 SYDVKM. The CDR3, as DNA: TGTGCCAGCAGCACCTACCCTAGCGGGGGAAACACAGATACGCAGTATTTT. Its protein product is CASSTYPSGGNTDTQYF. Drawing the rest from reference TRBV28 and TRBJ2-3, the complete variable domain is DVKVTQSSRYLVKRTGEKVFLECVQDMDHENMFWYRQDPGLGLRLIYFSYDVKMKEKGDIPEGYSVSREKKERFSLILESASTNQTSMYLCASSTYPSGGNTDTQYFGPGTRLTVL.